These 19 T cell receptor beta chains were sequenced from one sample in a study of cytomegalovirus exposure and HLA in healthy donors. PCR primers comprised 60 Vbeta and 13 Jbeta primers. Assay used: immunoSEQ multiplex PCR; TCRdb lists only in-frame clones, some missing. This table has around 130,000 clones, just over 70% appearing once. Material for sequencing was PBMCs. The receptors derive from a woman aged 25-40 years in good health and CMV-seronegative.

Comments on this clone: At one end the junction does not follow the germline gene, possibly because of a read error. The chain links TRBV7-9 to TRBJ2-3; weak D call: TRBD2 (5 bases). The CDR3 totals 16 residues. Germline lookup yields CDR1 SEHNR and CDR2 FQNEAQ (reference sequence). CDR3 region: CSSSPPGSRSTDTQYF. The CDR3 nucleotides are TGTTCCAGCAGTCCCCCGGGATCGAGATCCACAGATACGCAGTATTTT.

This clone was counted between two and nine times. This rearrangement joins TRBV18 to TRBJ2-5, with 7 nucleotides matching TRBD1. The germline V gene encodes CDR1 KGHSH and CDR2 LQKENI. The V gene end was trimmed by 6 bases and the J gene end by 3 bases; junction bases not matched to a gene: 10. The length of the CDR3 is 15 residues. The DNA for the CDR3 is TGTGCCAGCTCGACGAATAGGGACAGCGAAGAGACCCAGTACTTC. It specifies CASSTNRDSEETQYF.

The V gene is TRBV9, the J gene TRBJ2-7; weak D call: TRBD2 (5 bases). Germline CDR1 reads SGDLS; CDR2 reads YYNGEE. V was trimmed by 0 bases and J by 6 bases, leaving 10 bases between them. The CDR3 covers 13 residues. Written as DNA, the CDR3 is TGTGCCAGCAGCGTAGGATGGGCGGGCGAGCAGTACTTC. Its protein product is CASSVGWAGEQYF.

The DNA for the CDR3 is TGTGCCAGCAGCAAACTAGCGGGAGAGCCCCCCTACAATGAGCAGTTCTTC. Translating gives CASSKLAGEPPYNEQFF. The chain employs TRBV7-9 and TRBJ2-1, with 11 positions matching TRBD2. V shed 5 bases and J 2 bases; nucleotides not matched to a gene: 8. The length of the CDR3 is 17 residues. Germline V lookup: CDR1 SEHNR, CDR2 FQNEAQ (reference sequence).

This clone was counted a few times. The V call is TRBV11-3, the J call TRBJ2-7; 9 bases fit TRBD1. The CDR3 has 12 amino acids. With 4 bases clipped from V and 7 bases from J, the junction kept 2 bases outside the gene matches. The germline V gene has CDR1 SGHNT and CDR2 YENEEA. For the CDR3, the DNA is TGTGCCAGCAGCTCGGGACAGGGTGAGCAGTACGTC. Residues: CASSSGQGEQYV.

This chain joins TRBV29-1 and TRBJ1-2; D is ambiguous. This CDR3 spans 11 amino acids. Trimming cost V 3 bases and J 4 bases, with 6 bases left between them. The V gene's germline CDR1 is SQVTM and CDR2 ANQGSEA. The CDR3 coding sequence is TGCAGCGTTGATCCGGGCTATGGCTACACCTTC. Translating gives CSVDPGYGYTF.

The rearrangement links TRBV5-4 to TRBJ2-3; 8 bases match TRBD2. CDR3 size: 16 residues. The germline V gene has CDR1 SGHNT and CDR2 YYREEE (reference sequence). With 4 bases clipped from V and 6 bases from J, the junction kept 13 bases outside the gene matches. CDR3 in amino acids: CASSPRQRGRGDTQYF. Written as DNA, the CDR3 is TGTGCCAGCAGCCCCCGTCAGCGGGGGAGAGGGGATACGCAGTATTTT.

This chain connects TRBV30 to TRBJ2-7; perhaps TRBD1 as D (6 bases). CDR1 and CDR2 from the germline V gene are GTSNPN and SVGIG (reference sequence). The CDR3 has 16 residues. V lost 1 base and J 6 bases, leaving 22 bases between the germline ends. The CDR3 reads CAWSAARAGVYREQYF. CDR3 coding DNA: TGTGCCTGGAGTGCCGCCCGTGCAGGGGTTTATCGCGAGCAGTACTTC.

The V gene is TRBV28, the J gene TRBJ2-3; 9 positions match TRBD2. V was pared by 6 bases and J by 5 bases, with 3 bases of the junction left unmatched. This CDR3 comprises 13 residues. Germline-derived CDR1 and CDR2 are MDHEN and SYDVKM. In DNA form, the CDR3 reads TGTGCCAGCAGGGCTAGCGGGGTAGATACGCAGTATTTT. It encodes CASRASGVDTQYF.

V and J are TRBV5-1 and TRBJ2-3; no clear D gene. Germline assignment: CDR1 SGHRS and CDR2 YFSETQ. Trimming stripped 0 bases from V and 1 base from J, with 9 bases between. This CDR3 contains 15 residues. CDR3 protein: CASSLGVQGTDTQYF. As DNA, the CDR3 is TGCGCCAGCAGCTTGGGGGTTCAGGGCACAGATACGCAGTATTTT.

J is TRBJ2-1 and V is TRBV7-6, with 12 positions matching TRBD2. Germline-derived CDR1 and CDR2 are SGHVS and FNYEAQ. The CDR3 covers 16 residues. V dropped 1 base and J dropped 4; count of bases not matched to a gene: 2. The CDR3 bases are TGTGCCAGCAGCTTAGGGACTAGCGGGATATACAATGAGCAGTTCTTC. Translation: CASSLGTSGIYNEQFF. Based on the CDR3 plus reference TRBV7-6 and TRBJ2-1, the full variable domain is GAGVSQSPRYKVTKRGQDVALRCDPISGHVSLYWYRQALGQGPEFLTYFNYEAQQDKSGLPNDRFSAERPEGSISTLTIQRTEQRDSAMYRCASSLGTSGIYNEQFFGPGTRLTVL.

The chain recombines TRBV2 with TRBJ1-6; perhaps TRBD1 as D (5 bases). The CDR3 is 13 residues long. V shed 6 bases and J shed 10 bases, with 13 bases lying between them. Germline CDR1 and CDR2: SNHLY and FYNNEI. CDR3 protein: CASRRGEGSPLHF. CDR3 coding DNA: TGTGCCAGCAGACGAGGGGAGGGATCACCCCTCCACTTT.

This clone is a singleton in its sample. The J gene is TRBJ1-5, the V gene TRBV2; D perhaps matches TRBD1 (5 bases). Germline V lookup: CDR1 SNHLY, CDR2 FYNNEI. The CDR3 runs to 14 residues. Trimming removed 4 bases from V and 3 bases from J, with 10 bases in between. Here the CDR3 reads CASSGQLNNQPQHF. CDR3 DNA sequence: TGTGCCAGCAGTGGACAGTTAAACAATCAGCCCCAGCATTTT.

This clone was observed a handful of times. This chain uses TRBV28 with TRBJ2-1; D gene unclear. The CDR3 is 15 residues long. Germline CDR1 is MDHEN and CDR2 is SYDVKM. Trimming cost V 2 bases and J 5 bases, with 13 bases left between them. In DNA form, the CDR3 reads TGTGCCAGCAGTTTAGGGCAGGTCAACGACAATGAGCAGTTCTTC. This sequence encodes CASSLGQVNDNEQFF.

CDR3 protein: CASSHPGAGTGEAQYF. The CDR3 coding sequence is TGTGCCAGCAGCCACCCCGGAGCCGGGACAGGGGAAGCCCAGTACTTC. The chain employs TRBV5-4 and TRBJ2-5; 10 positions match TRBD1. Germline V gene data show CDR1 as SGHNT and CDR2 as YYREEE (reference sequence). V dropped 4 bases and J dropped 9; count of bases not matched to a gene: 15. The CDR3 covers 16 residues.

V gene TRBV30 combines with J gene TRBJ2-1; the D gene is possibly TRBD2 (5 bases). V was cut by 1 base and J by 6 bases, with 16 bases left in between. This CDR3 is 15 amino acids long. CDR1 is GTSNPN, CDR2 SVGIG, per germline (reference sequence). CDR3 DNA: TGTGCCTGGAGTGCCGGTACTAGATTGGGCAATGAGCAGTTCTTC. It yields the protein CAWSAGTRLGNEQFF. Full variable domain (outside the CDR3, taken from reference TRBV30 and TRBJ2-1): SQTIHQWPATLVQPVGSPLSLECTVEGTSNPNLYWYRQAAGRGLQLLFYSVGIGQISSEVPQNLSASRPQDRQFILSSKKLLLSDSGFYLCAWSAGTRLGNEQFFGPGTRLTVL.

The chain has TRBV28 and TRBJ2-3; D ambiguous. The CDR3 totals 12 residues. The V end lost 2 bases, the J end lost 9 bases, and 9 bases lay between the germline ends. From germline, CDR1 is MDHEN and CDR2 SYDVKM. The CDR3 coding sequence is TGTGCCAGCAGTTTAGTGACTCCAACGCAGTATTTT. This encodes CASSLVTPTQYF.

The chain carries TRBV5-4 and TRBJ2-6; D is undetermined. CDR3 size: 18 residues. The germline gives CDR1 SGHNT, CDR2 YYREEE (reference sequence). V was clipped by 3 bases and J by 1 base, with 17 bases between them. This CDR3 reads CASSSFYRYLSGANVLTF. CDR3 nucleotides: TGTGCCAGCAGCTCCTTCTACCGATATCTATCTGGGGCCAACGTCCTGACTTTC.

The chain has TRBV13 and TRBJ2-7, with a tentative D call TRBD1 (6 bases). The CDR3 length is 14 residues. The V and J ends lost 0 bases and 1 base respectively, with 7 bases between them. The germline V gene encodes CDR1 PRHDT and CDR2 FYEKMQ (reference sequence). As DNA, the CDR3 is TGTGCCAGCAGCTTAGGGGACAGATCCTACGAGCAGTACGTC. The encoded protein is CASSLGDRSYEQYV.